This TCR beta chain was identified in a study of neoadjuvant anti-PD-1 for oral cavity cancer. The CDR3 spans 14 residues. The germline gives CDR1 SGHAT, CDR2 FQNNGV. Trimming took off 0 bases at V and 7 bases at J, with 9 bases between the two ends. Assay used: immunoSEQ multiplex PCR; TCRdb lists only in-frame clones, some missing. The sample has around 6,500 clones, over 75% seen once. The sample here was PBMCs, taken before nivolumab (anti-PD-1) treatment. The sequence came from a person between 35 and 79 years old with oral cavity squamous cell carcinoma. The V gene is TRBV11-2, the J gene TRBJ2-2; D not resolved. CDR3 nucleotide sequence: TGTGCCAGCAGCTTAGATTGGTCCAGCGGGGAGCTGTTTTTT. Residues: CASSLDWSSGELFF.